The rows below give T cell receptor beta chains drawn from one sample of a study of T-cell reconstitution after alpha-beta-depleted transplantation in children. A single record per CDR3 protein comes from TCRdb applying MiXCR to the PCR reads. The repertoire holds 550,000 to 800,000 distinct CDR3 sequences, around 13% seen once, with roughly 0.84% in the top ten. The sequenced sample was PBMCs, obtained before TCRalphabeta/CD19-depleted stem cell transplant. The receptor source for this set is a girl aged 2 to 10 with congenital amegakaryocytic thrombocytopenia, due to receive a stem cell transplant. CDR3s leave out the opening cysteine and the closing phenylalanine or tryptophan.

v_call	j_call	cdr3_aa
TRBV13	TRBJ1-1	ASSPSPGGSAF
TRBV5-1	TRBJ2-2	ASSNDRTNTGELF
TRBV20-1	TRBJ2-1	SARKDNEQF
TRBV11-2	TRBJ2-1	ASSASLGWNEQF
TRBV7-2	TRBJ2-7	ASSLDHGREQY
TRBV7-6	TRBJ2-7	ASIGSLGSEQY
TRBV5-1	TRBJ2-7	ASSRGTGIYEQY
TRBV10-3	TRBJ2-5	ATTPGTKDSYQETQY
TRBV4-2	TRBJ1-6	ASSRDREGSSPLH
TRBV7-3	TRBJ2-1	ASSLPPESNEQF
TRBV6-1	TRBJ2-1	ASSPGTRGGSEQF
TRBV12-3/TRBV12-4	TRBJ1-6	ASSRPPAPSPLH
TRBV5-1	TRBJ2-3	ASSLTPPPAGGHVTQY
TRBV20-1	TRBJ2-1	SERAISGGFYNEQF
TRBV20-1	TRBJ2-3	STRNTDTQY
TRBV5-1	TRBJ2-3	ASSFDSYTDTQY
TRBV20-1	TRBJ2-3	SARGQLAGTDTQY
TRBV19	TRBJ2-7	ASSMTESYEQY
TRBV6-1	TRBJ1-5	ASRAGGFQPQH
TRBV5-5	TRBJ2-7	ASAYAGALSYEQY
TRBV20-1	TRBJ2-3	SAPPGGPSDTQY
TRBV5-1	TRBJ2-7	ATSTSGNSYEQY
TRBV5-1	TRBJ2-3	ASSSGTVSTDTQY
TRBV29-1	TRBJ2-1	SVESGRTPLISGNEQF
TRBV27	TRBJ1-5	ASSPQGDQPQH
TRBV6-1	TRBJ1-2	ASSEETGLGYT
TRBV29-1	TRBJ2-3	SVEDGRRTDTQY
TRBV12-3/TRBV12-4	TRBJ1-5	ASSSAHRNQPQH
TRBV12-3/TRBV12-4	TRBJ2-1	ASSFWDGTPYNEQF
TRBV5-1	TRBJ1-6	ASSLVGHNSPLH
TRBV28	TRBJ2-2	ASSLDQGSNTGELF
TRBV6-1	TRBJ1-1	ASRFGISNTEAF
TRBV30	TRBJ2-6	AILNGVLT
TRBV20-1	TRBJ2-7	SAKIAGAYEQY
TRBV20-1	TRBJ2-3	SARAPIGRVAADTQY
TRBV20-1	TRBJ2-5	SAPRQETQY
TRBV5-1	TRBJ2-1	ASSVKRDSYNEQF
TRBV29-1	TRBJ2-5	SVRAAGQETQY
TRBV19	TRBJ1-5	ASSIPPPAEQPQH
TRBV15	TRBJ2-7	ATSRDLRLAGGMQY
TRBV5-1	TRBJ2-3	ASSLDGASGRTDTQY
TRBV12-3/TRBV12-4	TRBJ2-1	ASRDRRQHLYNEQF
TRBV20-1	TRBJ2-3	SARARGRGGTDTQY
TRBV7-8	TRBJ2-1	ASSLVEVVPLYNEQF
TRBV6-5	TRBJ2-2	ASSFYNPGELF
TRBV20-1	TRBJ2-1	SARDPLGAGYNEQF
TRBV20-1	TRBJ2-3	SARVQIGGTDTQY
TRBV6-2/TRBV6-3	TRBJ1-5	ASSYRVDSNQPQH
TRBV10-3	TRBJ2-2	AISDDRDTGELF
TRBV20-1	TRBJ2-6	SARDLGPGANVLT
TRBV20-1	TRBJ2-3	SARAYRQDTQY
TRBV15	TRBJ1-2	ATSAKYAGGRRGYT
TRBV20-1	TRBJ2-5	SADLHSETQY